These 13 T cell receptor beta chains originate from one sample sequenced in a study of high-grade serous ovarian cancer treatment subgroups. The repertoire was sequenced with immunoSEQ multiplex PCR; TCRdb's copy has only in-frame clones and lacks some. The sample consists of several thousand clones, approximately 62% of them appearing once. Tumor samples were obtained before definitive surgery or chemotherapy. Material for sequencing was tumor tissue. The receptors come from a human donor with high-grade serous ovarian cancer.

This clone was detected only once. This chain links TRBV7-2 with TRBJ2-7, with unresolved D. The V and J ends lost 7 bases and 6 bases respectively, with 16 bases between them. Germline loops: CDR1 SGHTA, CDR2 FQGNSA. The CDR3 covers 13 residues. The CDR3, as DNA: TGTGCCAGCACCCTCGGCGGATTTTCCGAGCAGTACTTC. Its protein product is CASTLGGFSEQYF.

The J gene is TRBJ2-2, the V gene TRBV13; either TRBD1 or TRBD2 may supply D (5 bases each). The CDR3 is 15 residues long. CDR1 is PRHDT, CDR2 FYEKMQ, per germline (reference sequence). Trimming took 2 bases from V and 4 from J, leaving 11 bases between them. The CDR3 DNA follows: TGTGCCAGCAGCTTATGGGGGAGTGGCACCGGGGAGCTGTTTTTT. Translated, it gives CASSLWGSGTGELFF. Full variable domain (outside the CDR3, taken from reference TRBV13 and TRBJ2-2): AAGVIQSPRHLIKEKRETATLKCYPIPRHDTVYWYQQGPGQDPQFLISFYEKMQSDKGSIPDRFSAQQFSDYHSELNMSSLELGDSALYFCASSLWGSGTGELFFGEGSRLTVL.

V gene TRBV19 combines with J gene TRBJ2-3, with TRBD2 matching over 9 bases. The J segment lost 0 bases and the V segment lost 0 bases, leaving 4 bases of the junction unmatched. CDR1 and CDR2 (germline): LNHDA, SQIVND (reference sequence). The CDR3 sequence is 17 residues long. CDR3 sequence: CASSIEGLAASTDTQYF. Written as DNA, the CDR3 is TGTGCCAGTAGTATAGAGGGACTAGCAGCTAGCACAGATACGCAGTATTTT.

The chain employs TRBV4-1 and TRBJ2-1; maybe TRBD2 (5 bases). The germline gives CDR1 MGHRA, CDR2 YSYEKL. The CDR3 has 15 amino acids. Deletions cut 4 bases from V and 7 bases from J, with 17 bases between. The CDR3 bases are TGCGCCAGCAGCCTCCTTTGGACTTCGGCAAATGAGCAGTTCTTC. It specifies CASSLLWTSANEQFF.

CDR3 nucleotide sequence: TGTGCCAGCAGCCCTGGACTAGCGGGAGGGCAATACAATGAGCAGTTCTTC. This translates into CASSPGLAGGQYNEQFF. The chain has TRBV5-4 and TRBJ2-1, with 15 bases matching TRBD2. Trimming cost V 4 bases and J 4 bases; bases outside gene matches: 6. Germline V lookup: CDR1 SGHNT, CDR2 YYREEE (reference sequence). This CDR3 is built from 17 residues.

The rearrangement links TRBV4-1 to TRBJ1-4; D gene uncertain. Trimming removed 4 bases at V and 8 bases at J, with 17 bases between. CDR1 and CDR2 (germline): MGHRA, YSYEKL. The CDR3 is 15 amino acids. In DNA, the CDR3 is TGCGCCAGCAGCCCCCGCACTCTAAATGAGGAAAAACTGTTTTTT. It specifies CASSPRTLNEEKLFF.

This clone has just one count. The V gene is TRBV28, the J gene TRBJ1-2; TRBD1 matches at 8 bases. Germline V CDR1 and CDR2: MDHEN, SYDVKM. The CDR3 extends over 13 amino acids. V gave up 6 bases and J gave up 7 bases; unmatched junction bases: 7. The CDR3 nucleotides read TGTGCCAGCAGAAGTCAGGGGGCGGTTGGCTACACCTTC. The encoded protein is CASRSQGAVGYTF.

The chain uses TRBV27 and TRBJ1-1, with a possible D match to TRBD1 (5 bases). Trimming shortened V by 4 bases and J by 7 bases, and 16 bases separated the two germline ends. The CDR3 has 14 residues. CDR1 is MNHEY and CDR2 is SMNVEV in the germline V gene (reference sequence). CDR3 loop: CASSSLTGTHEAFF. The CDR3 coding sequence is TGTGCCAGCAGTTCTTTAACCGGGACCCATGAAGCTTTCTTT.

The chain carries TRBV7-2 and TRBJ2-7; 9 bases agree with TRBD1. The CDR3 runs 14 residues. J was trimmed by 4 bases and V by 4 bases; bases with no gene match: 5. The germline gives CDR1 SGHTA, CDR2 FQGNSA. The CDR3 spells CASSYGTGQYEQYF. For the CDR3, the DNA is TGTGCCAGCAGCTACGGGACAGGGCAATACGAGCAGTACTTC.

By its share, this clone is medium-sized. The V call is TRBV27, the J call TRBJ1-5, with D possibly being TRBD1 (5 bases). CDR3 length: 14 amino acids. With 5 bases removed from V and 4 bases from J, the gap between germline ends came to 12 bases. The germline CDR1 and CDR2 sequences are MNHEY and SMNVEV (reference sequence). CDR3 DNA sequence: TGTGCCAGCAGTGATCCAGGGTGGAATCAGCCCCAGCATTTT. Translated, it gives CASSDPGWNQPQHF.

The table lists this clone with a few counts. The chain employs TRBV28 and TRBJ2-7; possible D gene TRBD1, 6 bases. This CDR3 has 13 amino acids. Germline V gene lookup returns CDR1 MDHEN and CDR2 SYDVKM. With 6 bases removed from V and 1 base from J, the gap between germline ends came to 10 bases. In DNA, the CDR3 is TGTGCCAGCAGAACAGGGCAATCCTACGAGCAGTACTTC. Translated: CASRTGQSYEQYF.

This clone was observed a handful of times. The chain employs TRBV5-1 and TRBJ2-2; D not certain. V was cut by 0 bases and J by 7 bases, with 7 bases left in between. Germline V gene sequence: CDR1 SGHRS, CDR2 YFSETQ. The CDR3 sequence is 13 residues long. CDR3 nucleotides: TGCGCCAGCAGCTTGGAAGGGATCGGGGAGCTGTTTTTT. Its protein is CASSLEGIGELFF.

V is TRBV18 and J is TRBJ2-1; 13 nucleotides line up with TRBD2. The V gene's germline CDR1 is KGHSH and CDR2 LQKENI. The length of the CDR3 is 16 residues. J gave up 7 bases and V 0 bases, and 3 bases lay outside the gene matches. The CDR3 DNA reads TGTGCCAGCTCACCACCAGGGACTAGCGGGAAAAATGAGCAGTTCTTC. This translates into CASSPPGTSGKNEQFF.